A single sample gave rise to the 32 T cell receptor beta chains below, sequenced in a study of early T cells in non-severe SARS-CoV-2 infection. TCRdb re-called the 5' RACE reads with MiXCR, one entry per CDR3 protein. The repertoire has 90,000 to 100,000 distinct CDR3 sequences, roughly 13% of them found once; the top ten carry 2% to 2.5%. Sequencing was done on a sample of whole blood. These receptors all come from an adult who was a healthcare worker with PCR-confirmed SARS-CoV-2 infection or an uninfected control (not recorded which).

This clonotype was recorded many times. CDR3 residues: CASSPRGPQWFF. CDR3 bases: TGTGCCAGCAGCCCGCGCGGTCCGCAATGGTTTTTT. The chain is built from TRBV21-1 and TRBJ1-4. TRBV21-1 is an annotated pseudogene. The CDR3 is 12 residues long.

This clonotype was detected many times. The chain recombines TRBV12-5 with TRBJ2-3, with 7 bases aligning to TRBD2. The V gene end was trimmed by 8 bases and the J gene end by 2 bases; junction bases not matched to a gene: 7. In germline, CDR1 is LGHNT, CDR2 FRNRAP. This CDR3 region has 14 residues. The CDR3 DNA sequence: TGTGCTAGTCGGTCTAGCGGTAACACAGATACGCAGTATTTT. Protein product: CASRSSGNTDTQYF.

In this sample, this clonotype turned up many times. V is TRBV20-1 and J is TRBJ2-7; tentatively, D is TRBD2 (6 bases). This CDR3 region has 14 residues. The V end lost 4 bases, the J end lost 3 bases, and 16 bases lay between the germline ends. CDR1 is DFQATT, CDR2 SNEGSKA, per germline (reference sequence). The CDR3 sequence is CSATPPLAHYEQYF. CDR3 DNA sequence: TGCAGTGCTACCCCCCCACTAGCTCACTACGAGCAGTACTTC.

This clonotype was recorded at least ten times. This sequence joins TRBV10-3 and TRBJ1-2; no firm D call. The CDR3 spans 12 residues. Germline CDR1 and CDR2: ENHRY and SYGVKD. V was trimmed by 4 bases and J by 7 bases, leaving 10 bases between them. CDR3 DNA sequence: TGTGCCATCAGTGTGGGAGGGCCTGGCTACACCTTC. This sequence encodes CAISVGGPGYTF.

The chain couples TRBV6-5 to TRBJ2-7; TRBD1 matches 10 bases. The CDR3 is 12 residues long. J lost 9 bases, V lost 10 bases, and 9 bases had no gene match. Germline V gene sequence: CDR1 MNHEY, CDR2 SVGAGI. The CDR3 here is CATRTGGTGQYF. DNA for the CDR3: TGTGCCACCAGGACAGGGGGGACGGGGCAGTACTTC.

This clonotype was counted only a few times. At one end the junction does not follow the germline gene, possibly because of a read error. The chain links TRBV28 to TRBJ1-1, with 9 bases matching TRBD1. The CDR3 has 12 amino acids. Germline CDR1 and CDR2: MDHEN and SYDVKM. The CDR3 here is CASSLSYRGRLF. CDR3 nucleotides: TGTGCCAGCAGTTTATCTTACAGGGGGCGTCTCTTT.

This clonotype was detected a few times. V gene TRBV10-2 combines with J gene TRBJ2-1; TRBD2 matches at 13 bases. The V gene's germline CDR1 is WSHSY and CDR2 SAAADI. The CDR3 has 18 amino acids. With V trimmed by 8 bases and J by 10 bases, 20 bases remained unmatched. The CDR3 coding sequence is TGCGCCAGCCCTAAAGGACTAGCGGGGGCCCAGAAGTTATGGGAGCAGTTCTTC. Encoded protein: CASPKGLAGAQKLWEQFF.

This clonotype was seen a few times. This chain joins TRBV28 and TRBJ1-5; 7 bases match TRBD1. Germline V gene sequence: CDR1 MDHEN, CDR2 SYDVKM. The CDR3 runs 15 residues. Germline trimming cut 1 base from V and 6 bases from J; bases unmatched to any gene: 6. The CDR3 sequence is CASSLSTTGVQPQHF. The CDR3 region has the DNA TGTGCCAGCAGTTTATCGACTACAGGGGTTCAGCCCCAGCATTTT.

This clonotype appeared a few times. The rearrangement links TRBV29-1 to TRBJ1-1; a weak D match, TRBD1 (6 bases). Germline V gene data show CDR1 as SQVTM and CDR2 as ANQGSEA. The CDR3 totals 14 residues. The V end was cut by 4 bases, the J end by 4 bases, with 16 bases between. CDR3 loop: CSVADSTGRTEAFF. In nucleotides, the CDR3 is TGCAGCGTTGCTGATTCGACAGGACGCACTGAAGCTTTCTTT.

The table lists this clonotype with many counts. The DNA for the CDR3 is TGTGCCAGCAGCTTACTAGGACAGGATTTAGAGACCCAGTACTTC. Its translation: CASSLLGQDLETQYF. The chain carries TRBV11-2 and TRBJ2-5, with TRBD1 matching 7 bases. CDR3 length equals 15 residues. CDR1 SGHAT and CDR2 FQNNGV come from the germline V gene. V dropped 2 bases and J dropped 4; count of bases not matched to a gene: 7.

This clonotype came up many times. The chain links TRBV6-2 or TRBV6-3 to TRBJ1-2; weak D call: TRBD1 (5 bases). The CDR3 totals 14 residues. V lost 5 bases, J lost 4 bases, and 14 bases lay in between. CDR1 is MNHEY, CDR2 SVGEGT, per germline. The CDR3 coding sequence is TGTGCCAGCAGTCGGAGGGACCCCCCCTATGGCTACACCTTC. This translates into CASSRRDPPYGYTF.

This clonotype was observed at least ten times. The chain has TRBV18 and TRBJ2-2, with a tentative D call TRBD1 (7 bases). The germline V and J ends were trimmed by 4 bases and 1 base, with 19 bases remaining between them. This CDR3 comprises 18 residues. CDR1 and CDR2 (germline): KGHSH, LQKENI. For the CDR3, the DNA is TGTGCCAGCTCACAATTCCTCGGAGGGACAGAGAACACCGGGGAGCTGTTTTTT. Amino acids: CASSQFLGGTENTGELFF.

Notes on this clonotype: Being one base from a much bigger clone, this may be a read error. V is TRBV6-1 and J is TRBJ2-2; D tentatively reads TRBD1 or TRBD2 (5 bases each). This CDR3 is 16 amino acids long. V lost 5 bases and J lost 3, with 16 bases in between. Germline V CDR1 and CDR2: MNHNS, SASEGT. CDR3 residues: CASSWGIYPDTGELFF. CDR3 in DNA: TGTGCCAGCAGTTGGGGGATTTACCCCGACACCGGGGAGCTGTTTTTT.

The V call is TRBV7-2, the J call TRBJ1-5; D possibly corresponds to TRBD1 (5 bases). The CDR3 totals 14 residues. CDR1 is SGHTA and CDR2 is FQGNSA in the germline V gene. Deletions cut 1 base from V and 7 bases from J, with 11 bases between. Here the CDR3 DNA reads TGTGCCAGCAGCTTAGATTCAGGGCTCCAGCCCCAGCATTTT. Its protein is CASSLDSGLQPQHF.

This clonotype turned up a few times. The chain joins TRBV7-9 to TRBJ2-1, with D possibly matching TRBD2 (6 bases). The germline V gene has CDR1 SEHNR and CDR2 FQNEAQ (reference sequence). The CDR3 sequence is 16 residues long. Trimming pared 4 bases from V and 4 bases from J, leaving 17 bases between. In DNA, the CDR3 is TGTGCCAGCAGCTCAAGTCTAGCGCAAGTTTACAATGAGCAGTTCTTC. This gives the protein CASSSSLAQVYNEQFF.

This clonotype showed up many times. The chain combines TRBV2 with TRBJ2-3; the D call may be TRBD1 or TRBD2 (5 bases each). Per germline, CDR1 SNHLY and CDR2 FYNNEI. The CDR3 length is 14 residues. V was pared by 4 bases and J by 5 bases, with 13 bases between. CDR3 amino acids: CASSVRGREDTQYF. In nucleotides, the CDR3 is TGTGCCAGCAGTGTGAGGGGCCGGGAAGATACGCAGTATTTT.

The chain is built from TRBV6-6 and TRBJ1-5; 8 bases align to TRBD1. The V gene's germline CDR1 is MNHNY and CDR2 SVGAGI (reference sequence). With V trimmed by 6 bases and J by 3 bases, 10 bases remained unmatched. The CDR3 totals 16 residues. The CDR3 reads CASRPTGTGNNQPQHF. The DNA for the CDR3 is TGTGCCAGCAGGCCGACCGGGACAGGAAACAATCAGCCCCAGCATTTT.

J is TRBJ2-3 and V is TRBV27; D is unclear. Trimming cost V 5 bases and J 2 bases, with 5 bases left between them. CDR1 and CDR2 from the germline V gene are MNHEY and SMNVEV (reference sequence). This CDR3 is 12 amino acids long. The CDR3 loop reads CASSPYTDTQYF. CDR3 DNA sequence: TGTGCCAGCAGTCCATACACAGATACGCAGTATTTT.

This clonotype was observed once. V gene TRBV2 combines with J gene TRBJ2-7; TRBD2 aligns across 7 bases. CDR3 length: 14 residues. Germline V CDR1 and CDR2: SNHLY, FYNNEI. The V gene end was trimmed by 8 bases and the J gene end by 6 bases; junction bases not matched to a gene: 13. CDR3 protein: CASASGILVLEQYF. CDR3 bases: TGTGCCAGCGCTAGCGGTATCCTCGTCCTCGAGCAGTACTTC.

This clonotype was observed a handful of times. The CDR3 spells CSARAAGWSSSYNEQFF. CDR3 in DNA: TGCAGTGCTAGAGCGGCAGGCTGGTCAAGCTCCTACAATGAGCAGTTCTTC. The chain joins TRBV20-1 to TRBJ2-1, with D hard to call. Germline CDR1 reads DFQATT; CDR2 reads SNEGSKA (reference sequence). V gave up 1 base and J gave up 0 bases, with 16 bases separating them. There are 17 residues in the CDR3.

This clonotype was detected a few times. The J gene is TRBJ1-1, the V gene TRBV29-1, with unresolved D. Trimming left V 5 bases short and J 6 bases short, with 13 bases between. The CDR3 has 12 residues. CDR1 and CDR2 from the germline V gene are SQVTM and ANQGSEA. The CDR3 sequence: CSVIGSTAEAFF. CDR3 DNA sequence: TGCAGCGTTATCGGTTCAACAGCTGAAGCTTTCTTT.

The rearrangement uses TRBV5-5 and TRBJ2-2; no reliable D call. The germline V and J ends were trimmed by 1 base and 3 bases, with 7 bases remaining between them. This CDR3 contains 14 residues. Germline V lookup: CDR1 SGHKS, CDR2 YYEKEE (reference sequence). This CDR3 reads CASSLYPDTGELFF. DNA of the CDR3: TGTGCCAGCAGCTTGTATCCAGACACCGGGGAGCTGTTTTTT.

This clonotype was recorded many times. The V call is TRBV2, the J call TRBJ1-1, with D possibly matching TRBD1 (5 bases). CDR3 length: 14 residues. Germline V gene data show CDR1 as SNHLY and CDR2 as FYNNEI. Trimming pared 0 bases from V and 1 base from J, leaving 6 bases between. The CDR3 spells CASSEAGGNTEAFF. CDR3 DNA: TGTGCCAGCAGTGAAGCGGGGGGGAACACTGAAGCTTTCTTT.

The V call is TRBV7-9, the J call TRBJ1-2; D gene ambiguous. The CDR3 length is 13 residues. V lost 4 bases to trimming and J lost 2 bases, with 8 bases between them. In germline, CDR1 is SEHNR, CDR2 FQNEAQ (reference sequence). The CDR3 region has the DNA TGTGCCAGCAGCTCCATCAGAAACTATGGCTACACCTTC. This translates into CASSSIRNYGYTF.

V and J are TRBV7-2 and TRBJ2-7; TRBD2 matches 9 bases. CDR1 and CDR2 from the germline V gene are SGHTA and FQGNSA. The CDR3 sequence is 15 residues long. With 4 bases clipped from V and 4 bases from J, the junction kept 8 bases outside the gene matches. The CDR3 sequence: CASSSPQRGAYEQYF. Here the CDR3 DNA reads TGTGCCAGCAGCTCCCCTCAGCGGGGGGCGTACGAGCAGTACTTC.

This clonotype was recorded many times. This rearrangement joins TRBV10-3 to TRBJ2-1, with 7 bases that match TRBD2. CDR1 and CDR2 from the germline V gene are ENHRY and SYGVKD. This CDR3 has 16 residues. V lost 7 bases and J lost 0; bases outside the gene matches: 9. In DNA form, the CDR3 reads TGTGCCATCAACCCCGGCGGGGGTGGCTCCTACAATGAGCAGTTCTTC. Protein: CAINPGGGGSYNEQFF.

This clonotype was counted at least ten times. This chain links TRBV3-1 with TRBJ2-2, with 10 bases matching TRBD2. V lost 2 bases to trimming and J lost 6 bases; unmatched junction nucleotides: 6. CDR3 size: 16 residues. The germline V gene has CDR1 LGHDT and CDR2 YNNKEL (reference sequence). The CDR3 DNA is TGTGCCAGCAGCCAACATAGCGGGGGGTCTTCCGGGGAGCTGTTTTTT. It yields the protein CASSQHSGGSSGELFF.

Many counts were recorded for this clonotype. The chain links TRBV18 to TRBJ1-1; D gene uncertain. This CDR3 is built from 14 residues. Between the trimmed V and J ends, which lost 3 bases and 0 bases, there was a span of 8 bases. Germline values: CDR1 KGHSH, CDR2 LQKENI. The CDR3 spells CASSPMGLNTEAFF. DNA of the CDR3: TGTGCCAGCTCACCCATGGGATTGAACACTGAAGCTTTCTTT.

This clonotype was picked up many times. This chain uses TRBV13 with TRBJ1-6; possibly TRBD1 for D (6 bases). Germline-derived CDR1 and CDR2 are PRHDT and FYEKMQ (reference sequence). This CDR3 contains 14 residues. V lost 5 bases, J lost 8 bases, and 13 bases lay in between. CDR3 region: CASSVAAGDSPLHF. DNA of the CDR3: TGTGCCAGCAGCGTAGCCGCAGGGGATTCACCCCTCCACTTT.

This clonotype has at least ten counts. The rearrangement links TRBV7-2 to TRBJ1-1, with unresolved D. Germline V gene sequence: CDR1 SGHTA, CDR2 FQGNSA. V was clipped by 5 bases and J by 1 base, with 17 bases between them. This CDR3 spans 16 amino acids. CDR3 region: CASSGYLTRTNTEAFF. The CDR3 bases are TGTGCCAGCAGCGGCTACCTTACGAGGACGAACACTGAAGCTTTCTTT. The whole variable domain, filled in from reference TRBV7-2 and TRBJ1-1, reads GAGVSQSPSNKVTEKGKDVELRCDPISGHTALYWYRQSLGQGLEFLIYFQGNSAPDKSGLPSDRFSAERTGGSVSTLTIQRTQQEDSAVYLCASSGYLTRTNTEAFFGQGTRLTVV.

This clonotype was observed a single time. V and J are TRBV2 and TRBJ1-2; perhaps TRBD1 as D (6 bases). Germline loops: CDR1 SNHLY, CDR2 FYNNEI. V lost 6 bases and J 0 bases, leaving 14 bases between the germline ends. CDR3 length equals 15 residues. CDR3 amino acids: CASSLETGANYGYTF. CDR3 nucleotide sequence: TGTGCCAGCAGCCTTGAGACAGGAGCTAACTATGGCTACACCTTC.

The CDR3 DNA reads TGCAGCGTTGAAACAGGATCTTACACTGAAGCTTTCTTT. This encodes CSVETGSYTEAFF. This chain links TRBV29-1 with TRBJ1-1, with D tentatively TRBD1 (5 bases). The CDR3 loop spans 13 amino acids. Germline CDR1 SQVTM, CDR2 ANQGSEA. Between the trimmed V and J ends, which lost 2 bases and 3 bases, there was a span of 10 bases.